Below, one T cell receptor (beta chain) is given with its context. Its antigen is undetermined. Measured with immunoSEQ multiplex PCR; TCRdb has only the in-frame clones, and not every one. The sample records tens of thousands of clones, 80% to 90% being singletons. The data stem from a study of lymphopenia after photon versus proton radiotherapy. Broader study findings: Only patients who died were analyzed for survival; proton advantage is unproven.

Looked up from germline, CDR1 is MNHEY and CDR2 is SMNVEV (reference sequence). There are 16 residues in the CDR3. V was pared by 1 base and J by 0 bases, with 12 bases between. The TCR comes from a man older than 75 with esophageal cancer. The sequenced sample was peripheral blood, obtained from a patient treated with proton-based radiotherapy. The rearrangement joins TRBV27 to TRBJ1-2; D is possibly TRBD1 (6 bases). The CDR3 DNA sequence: TGTGCCAGCAGTTTATTGGGGCCAGGGGCTAACTATGGCTACACCTTC. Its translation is CASSLLGPGANYGYTF.